The entry that follows covers one T cell receptor beta chain sequence. V lost 11 bases to trimming and J lost 0 bases, with 11 bases between them. The CDR3 loop spans 13 amino acids. Germline V gene lookup returns CDR1 MDHEN and CDR2 SYDVKM. TCRdb passed the PCR reads through MiXCR, listing each CDR3 protein once. The repertoire has 10,000 or so distinct CDR3 sequences, about 60% of them found once; the top ten carry about 30%. This specimen comes from a study of tumor-infiltrating lymphocytes in oesophageal squamous cell carcinoma. The sequence came from a female donor with esophageal squamous cell carcinoma. J is TRBJ2-4 and V is TRBV28; weak D call: TRBD2 (5 bases). Sequencing was performed on esophageal tumor tissue. The CDR3 DNA reads as TGTGCCGGGAGTAATGTAGCCAAAAACATTCAGTACTTC. Amino acid sequence: CAGSNVAKNIQYF.